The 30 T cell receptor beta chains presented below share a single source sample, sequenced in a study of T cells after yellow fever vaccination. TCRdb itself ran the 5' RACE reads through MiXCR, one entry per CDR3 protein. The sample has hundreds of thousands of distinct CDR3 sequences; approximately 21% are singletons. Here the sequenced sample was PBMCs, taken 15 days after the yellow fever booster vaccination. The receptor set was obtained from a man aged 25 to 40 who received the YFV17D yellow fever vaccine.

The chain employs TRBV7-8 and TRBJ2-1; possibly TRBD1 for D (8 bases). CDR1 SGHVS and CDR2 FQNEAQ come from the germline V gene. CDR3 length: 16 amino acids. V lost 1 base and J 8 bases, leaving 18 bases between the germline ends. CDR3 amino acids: CASSLEGTGAGDEQFF. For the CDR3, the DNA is TGTGCCAGCAGCTTAGAGGGGACAGGTGCGGGGGATGAGCAGTTCTTC.

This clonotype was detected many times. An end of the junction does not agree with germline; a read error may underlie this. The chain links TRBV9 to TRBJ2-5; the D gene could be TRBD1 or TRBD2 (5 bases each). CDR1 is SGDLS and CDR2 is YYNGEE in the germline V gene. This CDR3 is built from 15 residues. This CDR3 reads CASSPGRGFQETQYF. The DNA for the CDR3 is TGTGCTAGCAGCCCGGGACGGGGCTTCCAAGAGACCCAGTACTTC.

The CDR3 nucleotides are TGCGCCAGCAGTCGACCCCGGAAAAGAACGTCGAAAGAGACCCAGTACTTC. It yields the protein CASSRPRKRTSKETQYF. V gene TRBV23-1 combines with J gene TRBJ2-5; D is unresolved. TRBV23-1 is noted as an ORF with a role that remains uncertain. V was clipped by 4 bases and J by 3 bases, with 21 bases between them. CDR3 length equals 17 residues.

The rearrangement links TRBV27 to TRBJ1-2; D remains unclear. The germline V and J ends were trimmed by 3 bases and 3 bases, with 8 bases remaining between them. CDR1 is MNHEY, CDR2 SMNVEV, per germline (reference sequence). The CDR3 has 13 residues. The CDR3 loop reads CASSFQEHYGYTF. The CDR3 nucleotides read TGTGCCAGCAGTTTCCAGGAACACTATGGCTACACCTTC.

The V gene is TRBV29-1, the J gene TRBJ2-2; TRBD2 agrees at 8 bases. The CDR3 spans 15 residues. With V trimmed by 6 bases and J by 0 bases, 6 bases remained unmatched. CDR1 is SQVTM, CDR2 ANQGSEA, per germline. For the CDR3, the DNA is TGCAGCGTCCGAGTCGGGAGGGCGAACACCGGGGAGCTGTTTTTT. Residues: CSVRVGRANTGELFF.

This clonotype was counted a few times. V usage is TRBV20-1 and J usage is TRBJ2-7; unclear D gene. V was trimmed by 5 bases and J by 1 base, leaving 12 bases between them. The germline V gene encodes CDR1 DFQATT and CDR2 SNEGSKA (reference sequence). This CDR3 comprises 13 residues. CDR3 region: CSAAWRRSYEQYF. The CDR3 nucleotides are TGCAGTGCTGCCTGGCGTCGGTCCTACGAGCAGTACTTC.

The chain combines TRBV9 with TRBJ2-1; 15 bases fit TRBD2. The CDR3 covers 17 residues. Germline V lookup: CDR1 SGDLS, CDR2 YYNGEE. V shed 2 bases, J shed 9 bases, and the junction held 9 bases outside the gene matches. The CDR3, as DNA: TGTGCCAGCAGCGTGGCCCCCGGGACTAGCGGGAGGCCTGAGCAGTTCTTC. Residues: CASSVAPGTSGRPEQFF.

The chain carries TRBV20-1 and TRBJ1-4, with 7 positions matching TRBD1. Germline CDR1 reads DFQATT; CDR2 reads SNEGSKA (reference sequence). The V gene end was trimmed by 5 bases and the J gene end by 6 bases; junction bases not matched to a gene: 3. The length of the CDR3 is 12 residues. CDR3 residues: CSAPGTDEKLFF. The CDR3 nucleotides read TGCAGTGCTCCCGGGACAGATGAAAAACTGTTTTTT.

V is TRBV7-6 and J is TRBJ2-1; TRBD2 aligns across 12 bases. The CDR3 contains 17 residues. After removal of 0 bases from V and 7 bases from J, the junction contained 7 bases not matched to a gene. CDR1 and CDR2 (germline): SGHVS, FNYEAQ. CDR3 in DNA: TGTGCCAGCAGCTTAGCACATGGGGGACTAGCGGGTAATGAGCAGTTCTTC. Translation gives CASSLAHGGLAGNEQFF.

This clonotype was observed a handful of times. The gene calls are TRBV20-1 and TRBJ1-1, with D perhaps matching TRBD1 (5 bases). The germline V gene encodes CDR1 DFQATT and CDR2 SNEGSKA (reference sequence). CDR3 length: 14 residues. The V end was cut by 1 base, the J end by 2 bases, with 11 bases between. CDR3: CSARGDESNTEAFF. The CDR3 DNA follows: TGCAGTGCTAGAGGGGACGAATCTAACACTGAAGCTTTCTTT.

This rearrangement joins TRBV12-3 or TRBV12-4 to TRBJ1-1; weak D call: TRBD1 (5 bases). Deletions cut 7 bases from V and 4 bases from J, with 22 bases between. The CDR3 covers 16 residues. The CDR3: CASIPFGLGQGTEAFF. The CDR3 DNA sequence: TGTGCCAGCATCCCTTTTGGTTTGGGCCAGGGCACTGAAGCTTTCTTT.

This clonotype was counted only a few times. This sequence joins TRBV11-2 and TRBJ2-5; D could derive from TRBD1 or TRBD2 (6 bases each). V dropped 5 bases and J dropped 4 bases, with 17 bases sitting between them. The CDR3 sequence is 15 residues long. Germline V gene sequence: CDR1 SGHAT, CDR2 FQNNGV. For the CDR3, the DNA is TGTGCCAGCAGCGTACAGGGTCGGGGGAGAGAGACCCAGTACTTC. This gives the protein CASSVQGRGRETQYF.

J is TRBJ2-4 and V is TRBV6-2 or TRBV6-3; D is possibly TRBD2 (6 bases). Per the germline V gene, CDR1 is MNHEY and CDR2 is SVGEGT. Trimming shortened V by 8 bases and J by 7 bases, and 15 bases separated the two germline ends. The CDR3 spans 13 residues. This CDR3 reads CASGGTEGNIQYF. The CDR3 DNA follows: TGTGCCAGCGGGGGGACGGAGGGGAACATTCAGTACTTC.

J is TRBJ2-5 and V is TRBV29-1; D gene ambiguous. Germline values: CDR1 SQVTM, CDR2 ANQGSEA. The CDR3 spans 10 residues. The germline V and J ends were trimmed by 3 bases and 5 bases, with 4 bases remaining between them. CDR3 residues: CSVEVETQYF. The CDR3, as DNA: TGCAGCGTTGAGGTCGAGACCCAGTACTTC.

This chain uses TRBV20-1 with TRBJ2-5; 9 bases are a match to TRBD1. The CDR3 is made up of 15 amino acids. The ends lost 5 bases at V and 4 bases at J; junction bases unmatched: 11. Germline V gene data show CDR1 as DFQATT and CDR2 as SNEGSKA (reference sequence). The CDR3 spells CSALGRGQGTETQYF. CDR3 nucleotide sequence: TGCAGTGCTTTAGGCCGCGGACAGGGGACAGAGACCCAGTACTTC.

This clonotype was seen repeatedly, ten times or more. The CDR3 DNA is TGTGCCTGGACCACGGGTCTCACGGGTGATACGCAGTATTTT. Amino acid sequence: CAWTTGLTGDTQYF. This chain links TRBV30 with TRBJ2-3; D is uncertain. The CDR3 contains 14 residues. Germline V lookup: CDR1 GTSNPN, CDR2 SVGIG (reference sequence). V was cut by 4 bases and J by 6 bases, with 17 bases left in between.

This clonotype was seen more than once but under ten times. In DNA, the CDR3 is TGTGCCAGCAGCTCCCCACCGACTAGCGGGATATTCTATGAGCAGTTCTTC. As protein: CASSSPPTSGIFYEQFF. This chain connects TRBV7-9 to TRBJ2-1, with 11 positions matching TRBD2. V trimming: 4 bases; J trimming: 8 bases; junction bases outside the gene matches: 13. Germline-derived CDR1 and CDR2 are SEHNR and FQNEAQ (reference sequence). This CDR3 has 17 residues.

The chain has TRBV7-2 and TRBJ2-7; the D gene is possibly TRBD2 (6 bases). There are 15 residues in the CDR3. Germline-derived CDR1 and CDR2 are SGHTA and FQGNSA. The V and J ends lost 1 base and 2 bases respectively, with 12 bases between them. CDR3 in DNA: TGTGCCAGCAGCTTAGATAGAGGGGAGGCCTACGAGCAGTACTTC. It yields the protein CASSLDRGEAYEQYF.

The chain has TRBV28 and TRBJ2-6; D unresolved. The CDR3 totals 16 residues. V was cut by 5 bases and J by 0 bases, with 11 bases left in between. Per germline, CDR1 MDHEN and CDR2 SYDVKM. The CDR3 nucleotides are TGTGCCAGCAGTCCCCTACACAACTCTGGGGCCAACGTCCTGACTTTC. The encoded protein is CASSPLHNSGANVLTF. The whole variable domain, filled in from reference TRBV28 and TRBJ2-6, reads DVKVTQSSRYLVKRTGEKVFLECVQDMDHENMFWYRQDPGLGLRLIYFSYDVKMKEKGDIPEGYSVSREKKERFSLILESASTNQTSMYLCASSPLHNSGANVLTFGAGSRLTVL.

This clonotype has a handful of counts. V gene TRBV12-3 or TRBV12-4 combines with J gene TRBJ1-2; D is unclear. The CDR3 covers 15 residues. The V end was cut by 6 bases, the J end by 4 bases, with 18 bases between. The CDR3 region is CASSSPDLGSYGYTF. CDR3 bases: TGTGCCAGCAGCTCCCCGGACCTCGGGAGCTATGGCTACACCTTC.

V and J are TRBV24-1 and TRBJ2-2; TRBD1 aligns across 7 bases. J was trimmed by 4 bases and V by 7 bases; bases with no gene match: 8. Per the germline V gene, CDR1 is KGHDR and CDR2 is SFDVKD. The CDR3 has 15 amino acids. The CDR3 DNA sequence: TGTGCCACCAGGGAGACAGGGACGGGCACCGGGGAGCTGTTTTTT. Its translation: CATRETGTGTGELFF.

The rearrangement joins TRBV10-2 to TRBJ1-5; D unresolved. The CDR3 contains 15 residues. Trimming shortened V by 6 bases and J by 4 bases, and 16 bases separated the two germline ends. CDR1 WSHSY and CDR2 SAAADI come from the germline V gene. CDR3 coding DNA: TGCGCCAGCAGGCTCGACGGTAGTTGGAATCAGCCCCAGCATTTT. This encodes CASRLDGSWNQPQHF.

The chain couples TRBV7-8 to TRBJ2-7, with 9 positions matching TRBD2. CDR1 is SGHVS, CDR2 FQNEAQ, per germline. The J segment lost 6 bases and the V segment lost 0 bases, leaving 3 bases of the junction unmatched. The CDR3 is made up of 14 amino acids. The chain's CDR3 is CASSLAGLATEQYF. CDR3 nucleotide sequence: TGTGCCAGCAGCTTAGCGGGACTAGCTACCGAGCAGTACTTC.

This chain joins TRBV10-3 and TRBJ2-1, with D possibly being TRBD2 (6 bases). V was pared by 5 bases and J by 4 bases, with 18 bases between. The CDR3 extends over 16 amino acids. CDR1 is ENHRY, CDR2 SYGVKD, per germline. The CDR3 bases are TGTGCCATCAGTCCAGACGGGACTCGCAGTTACAATGAGCAGTTCTTC. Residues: CAISPDGTRSYNEQFF.

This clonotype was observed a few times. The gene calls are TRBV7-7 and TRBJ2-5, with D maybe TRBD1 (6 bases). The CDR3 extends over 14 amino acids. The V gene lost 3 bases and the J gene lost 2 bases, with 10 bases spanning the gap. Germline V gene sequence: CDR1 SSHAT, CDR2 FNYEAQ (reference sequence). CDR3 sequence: CASSLARGQETQYF. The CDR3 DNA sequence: TGTGCCAGCAGCTTGGCCAGGGGACAAGAGACCCAGTACTTC.

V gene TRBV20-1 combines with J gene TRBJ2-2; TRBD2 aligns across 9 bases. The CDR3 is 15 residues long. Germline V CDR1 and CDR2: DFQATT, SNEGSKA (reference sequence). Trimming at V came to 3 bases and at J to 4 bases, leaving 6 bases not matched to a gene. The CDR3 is CSARVAGVGTGELFF. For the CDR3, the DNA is TGCAGTGCTAGGGTAGCGGGAGTTGGCACCGGGGAGCTGTTTTTT.

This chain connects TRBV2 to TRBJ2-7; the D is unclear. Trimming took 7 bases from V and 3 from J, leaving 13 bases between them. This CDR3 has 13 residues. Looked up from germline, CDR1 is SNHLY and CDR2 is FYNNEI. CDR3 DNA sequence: TGTGCCAGCAATCTGGCTGGGGACTACGAGCAGTACTTC. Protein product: CASNLAGDYEQYF.

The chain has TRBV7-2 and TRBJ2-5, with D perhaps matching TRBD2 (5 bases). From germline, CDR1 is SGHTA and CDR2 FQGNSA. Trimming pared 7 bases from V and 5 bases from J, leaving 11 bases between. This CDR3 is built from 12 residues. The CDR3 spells CASTLGVETQYF. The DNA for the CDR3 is TGTGCCAGCACCCTCGGGGTCGAGACCCAGTACTTC.

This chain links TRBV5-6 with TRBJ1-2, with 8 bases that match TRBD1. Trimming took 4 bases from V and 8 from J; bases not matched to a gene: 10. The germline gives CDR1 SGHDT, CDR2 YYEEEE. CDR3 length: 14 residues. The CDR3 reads CASSPQGASRGYTF. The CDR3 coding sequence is TGTGCCAGCAGCCCGCAGGGGGCGAGTCGGGGCTACACCTTC.

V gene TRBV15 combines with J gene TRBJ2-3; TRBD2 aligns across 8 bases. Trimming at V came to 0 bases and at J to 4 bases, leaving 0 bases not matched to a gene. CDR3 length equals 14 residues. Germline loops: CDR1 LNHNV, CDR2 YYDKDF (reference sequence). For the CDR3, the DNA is TGTGCCACCAGCAGAGAACTAGCGGCAGATACGCAGTATTTT. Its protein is CATSRELAADTQYF.